This TCR beta chain was recorded in a study of blood T cell repertoires in COVID-19. Study summary: Collection of acute and convalescent COVID-19 samples took place in the United States, Italy and Spain. In each case, the material was cDNA or gDNA derived from T cells, B-cell-depleted T cells, or PBMCs.

Participant ages covered about 18 to 89 years across 24 US areas. Per the authors' pipeline: How many nucleated cells were present was estimated from reference gene primer amplification. TCRdb's table, derived via immunoSEQ multiplex PCR, lists solely in-frame clones and lacks some. D and trimming were read from the DNA, whereas the V and J calls and clone size are those reported in that table. This table holds about 180,000 clones, roughly nine tenths found once. Germline V CDR1 and CDR2: SGHRS, YFSETQ. V lost 4 bases to trimming and J lost 2 bases; unmatched junction nucleotides: 4. The CDR3 spans 15 residues.

Sequenced input: PBMCs or T cells enriched from blood (not recorded which). The J gene is TRBJ2-7, the V gene TRBV5-1; 12 nucleotides line up with TRBD2. The TCR was taken from a woman in her thirties or forties with acute COVID-19. The chain's CDR3 is CASSASGRAPYEQYF. The CDR3 DNA reads as TGCGCCAGCAGCGCTAGCGGGAGGGCCCCCTACGAGCAGTACTTC. Full variable domain (rest looked up from reference TRBV5-1 and TRBJ2-7): KAGVTQTPRYLIKTRGQQVTLSCSPISGHRSVSWYQQTPGQGLQFLFEYFSETQRNKGNFPGRFSGRQFSNSRSEMNVSTLELGDSALYLCASSASGRAPYEQYFGPGTRLTVT.